What follows is one T cell receptor beta chain and its context. At one of its ends the junction is not consistent with the germline gene, which may arise from a read error. 13 Jbeta primers and 60 Vbeta primers were used for the PCR. Using immunoSEQ multiplex PCR, the repertoire was profiled, and TCRdb retains in-frame clones only, with some absent. The sample holds some 190,000 clones, more than 65% seen once. This sample stems from a study of cytomegalovirus exposure and HLA in healthy donors. Germline V lookup: CDR1 SEHNR, CDR2 FQNEAQ (reference sequence). This CDR3 comprises 12 residues. The TCR was taken from a woman aged 30 to 39 in good health and CMV-seropositive. The chain joins TRBV7-9 to TRBJ1-1; D call uncertain. Sequenced sample: PBMCs. In DNA, the CDR3 is TGTTCCAGCAGCCTCGGACTAGCTGAAGCTTTCTTT. This sequence encodes CSSSLGLAEAFF.